This is a list of T cell receptor beta chains from one sample in a study of early T cells in non-severe SARS-CoV-2 infection. From the 5' RACE reads, TCRdb called clonotypes with MiXCR, one entry per CDR3 protein. This repertoire shows under 85,000 distinct CDR3 sequences, around 10% found once; its top ten account for 5.7%. This material consisted of whole blood, taken at baseline. Every receptor here comes from an adult who was a healthcare worker with PCR-confirmed SARS-CoV-2 infection or an uninfected control (not recorded which). CDR3s include the opening cysteine and the closing phenylalanine or tryptophan. D genes are given only for firm matches. The listing skips clone size in some rows; elsewhere it reads once, few, many or a size class.

cdr3_nt | cdr3_aa | j_call | clone_size | v_call | d_call | cdr3_length
TGCAGCGTATTGAAGTCCGGTGAGCAGTACTTC | CSVLKSGEQYF | TRBJ2-7 | few | TRBV29-1 | . | 11
TGTGCCAGCAGCCAAGGGAGGTCGGAGACCCAGTACTTC | CASSQGRSETQYF | TRBJ2-5 | few | TRBV3-1 | . | 13
TGTGCCAGCAGGGGAGGAGGGGGAATAAACTATGGCTACACCTTC | CASRGGGGINYGYTF | TRBJ1-2 | many | TRBV5-4 | . | 15
TGTGCCAGCAGTTACGCGGAGTGGACAGATACGCAGTATTTT | CASSYAEWTDTQYF | TRBJ2-3 | . | TRBV6-6 | . | 14
TGTGCCATCAATCACGGATCGCTCGATAACTATGGCTACACCTTC | CAINHGSLDNYGYTF | TRBJ1-2 | . | TRBV10-3 | . | 15
TGTGCCAGCAGCCAAGATCTGGCGGGGGCCTACAATGAGCAGTTCTTC | CASSQDLAGAYNEQFF | TRBJ2-1 | many | TRBV4-2 | TRBD2 | 16
TGCAGTGCTAGAGACGGCGCGCGGGATAATTCACCCCTCCACTTT | CSARDGARDNSPLHF | TRBJ1-6 | few | TRBV20-1 | . | 15
TGTGCCAGCTGGGGGAGTCTTCGGCGGACCCAGTACTTC | CASWGSLRRTQYF | TRBJ2-5 | . | TRBV2 | . | 13
TGTGCCAGCTCACCAGAAAATTTGGACAATGAGCAGTTCTTC | CASSPENLDNEQFF | TRBJ2-1 | many | TRBV18 | . | 14
TGTGCCAGCTCCCCCTGGGAACGAGGAGCTAACTATGGCTACACCTTC | CASSPWERGANYGYTF | TRBJ1-2 | few | TRBV18 | . | 16
TGTGCCAGCTCAAGGGGGGAAAACATTCAGTACTTC | CASSRGENIQYF | TRBJ2-4 | . | TRBV18 | . | 12
TGTGCCAGCAGTGGGATCTACGGCGTGTCAGCAAGCAGTAACTATGGCTACACCTTC | CASSGIYGVSASSNYGYTF | TRBJ1-2 | few | TRBV2 | . | 19
TGTGCCAGCAGTTTATCTGGGACAGACTCGTACTTC | CASSLSGTDSYF | TRBJ2-5 | . | TRBV6-5 | TRBD1 | 12
TGTGCCAGCAGCCTCCGAGAATCAACTAGCGGGGGGTTCCACTACGAGCAGTACTTC | CASSLRESTSGGFHYEQYF | TRBJ2-7 | many | TRBV11-2 | TRBD2 | 19
TGCGCCAGCAGCCGTGGGGAGGACACTAATGAAAAACTGTTTTTT | CASSRGEDTNEKLFF | TRBJ1-4 | . | TRBV5-1 | . | 15
TGTGCCAGCACCTTCGACAGAAACTCTGGAAACACCATATATTTT | CASTFDRNSGNTIYF | TRBJ1-3 | few | TRBV6-6 | . | 15
TGTGCCAGCAGCCACCCCAAGGGAGGGGAGGGCCTGGAGACCCAGTACTTC | CASSHPKGGEGLETQYF | TRBJ2-5 | . | TRBV4-2 | TRBD2 | 17
TGTGCCAGCAGCTTAGAAAAACGGTTATCCTACGAGCAGTACTTC | CASSLEKRLSYEQYF | TRBJ2-7 | few | TRBV7-9 | . | 15
TGTGCCAGCAGCTTAAAGGCAGGGAGGTCCGCCGGGGAGCTGTTTTTT | CASSLKAGRSAGELFF | TRBJ2-2 | few | TRBV11-3 | . | 16
TGCAGCGTTGCAGGGCTGGCGGACACTGAAGCTTTCTTT | CSVAGLADTEAFF | TRBJ1-1 | . | TRBV29-1 | . | 13
TGCAGCGTTGATAGGACAGTCCCTCAAGAGACCCAGTACTTC | CSVDRTVPQETQYF | TRBJ2-5 | many | TRBV29-1 | . | 14
TGTGCCAGCAGCCCGAGACAGGGCCCGAACACTGAAGCTTTCTTT | CASSPRQGPNTEAFF | TRBJ1-1 | . | TRBV6-1 | TRBD1 | 15
TGTGCCACGACAGGACTCGACACCGGGGAGCTGTTTTTT | CATTGLDTGELFF | TRBJ2-2 | . | TRBV10-3 | . | 13
TGTGCCAGCAGTCCCAGGGAGGGGATCAATTCACCCCTCCACTTT | CASSPREGINSPLHF | TRBJ1-6 | few | TRBV28 | . | 15
TGCAGTGCTCCTCCAGACCACAGACTGTTTTTT | CSAPPDHRLFF | TRBJ1-4 | few | TRBV20-1 | . | 11
TGTGCCAGTAGTATAAGGGTCCTCTCCTATGGCTACACCTTC | CASSIRVLSYGYTF | TRBJ1-2 | few | TRBV19 | . | 14
TGTGCCAGCAGCAAGGTGGGGGGTTATACTGAAGCTTTCTTT | CASSKVGGYTEAFF | TRBJ1-1 | . | TRBV21-1 | . | 14
TGTGCCAGCAGCTTAGTTGATGGGGACTACAATGAGCAGTTCTTC | CASSLVDGDYNEQFF | TRBJ2-1 | many | TRBV11-2 | . | 15